This T cell receptor beta chain was recorded in a study of blood T cells in healthy people across ages. Findings and caveats of the study: Changes in expanded clonotypes were possibly confounded, as the CMV status of donors was unknown.

A note on this clonotype: Its target is not known.

Per sample, extraction of total RNA gave at least 5 micrograms in every case. A second PCR of roughly 7 to 11 cycles used a sample-barcoded 5' primer and a J-beta primer mix. With 12 random nucleotides, a template-switch adaptor tagged each individual cDNA molecule. MiXCR, run by TCRdb on the 5' RACE reads, gives a single entry per CDR3 protein. This sample carries approximately 800,000 distinct CDR3 sequences, more than 50% of them seen once, and the ten largest clones take about a quarter. This CDR3 spans 16 amino acids. Losses at the gene ends were 7 bases for V and 8 bases for J; bases not matched to a gene: 18.

This TCR was sampled from a man aged 35-49 years in good health. The chain employs TRBV5-7 and TRBJ2-1; the match to TRBD1 covers 7 bases. TRBV5-7 is assigned to the ORF class and has an uncertain function. The source material was blood. CDR3 nucleotide sequence: TGTGCCAGCCGTCGTGGACAGGCCCAAATTACGGATGAGCAGTTCTTC. It codes for CASRRGQAQITDEQFF.